This is a list of T cell receptor beta chains from one sample in a study of T cells in Graves' hyperthyroidism and ophthalmopathy. From the multiplex PCR reads, TCRdb called clonotypes with MiXCR, one entry per CDR3 protein. The sample lists 700,000 or so distinct CDR3 sequences, over 15% occurring once. The sequenced sample consisted of blood. These TCRs come from a man between 18 and 35 years old with Graves' hyperthyroidism. Each CDR3 is given with its conserved first and last residue. Fields, in order: clone size, D gene, V gene, J gene, CDR3 protein, CDR3 DNA. D genes are given only for firm matches. The size entry is marked missing in some rows and otherwise reads once, few, many or a size class.

clone size: many
D gene: TRBD2
V gene: TRBV18
J gene: TRBJ2-2
CDR3 protein: CASSSGLAGGTGELFF
CDR3 DNA: TGTGCCAGCTCATCGGGACTAGCGGGAGGCACCGGGGAGCTGTTTTTT

clone size: many
D gene: -
V gene: TRBV20-1
J gene: TRBJ1-2
CDR3 protein: CSARVEPNYGYTF
CDR3 DNA: TGCAGTGCTAGAGTGGAGCCTAACTATGGCTACACCTTC

clone size: few
D gene: TRBD2
V gene: TRBV20-1
J gene: TRBJ2-1
CDR3 protein: CSARHPGLAGGNEQFF
CDR3 DNA: TGCAGTGCTAGACACCCGGGACTAGCGGGAGGCAATGAGCAGTTCTTC

clone size: many
D gene: -
V gene: TRBV28
J gene: TRBJ2-1
CDR3 protein: CASSLRGGESSYNEQFF
CDR3 DNA: TGTGCCAGCAGTTTAAGGGGGGGAGAAAGCTCCTACAATGAGCAGTTCTTC

clone size: many
D gene: -
V gene: TRBV7-7
J gene: TRBJ2-1
CDR3 protein: CASSGTGASEQFF
CDR3 DNA: TGTGCTAGCAGCGGCACTGGGGCCAGTGAGCAGTTCTTC

clone size: few
D gene: -
V gene: TRBV28
J gene: TRBJ1-2
CDR3 protein: CASSRMGQDYGYTF
CDR3 DNA: TGTGCCAGCAGTAGAATGGGACAAGACTATGGCTACACCTTC

clone size: few
D gene: -
V gene: TRBV7-9
J gene: TRBJ1-3
CDR3 protein: CASRLGASGNTIYF
CDR3 DNA: TGTGCCAGCAGGCTTGGGGCCAGTGGAAACACCATATATTTT

clone size: many
D gene: -
V gene: TRBV3-1
J gene: TRBJ2-4
CDR3 protein: CASSQDPRLGGIQYF
CDR3 DNA: TGTGCCAGCAGCCAAGATCCCAGGCTCGGGGGCATTCAGTACTTC

clone size: few
D gene: -
V gene: TRBV5-1
J gene: TRBJ2-7
CDR3 protein: CASSLGGFPYEQYF
CDR3 DNA: TGCGCCAGCAGCTTAGGGGGTTTTCCCTACGAGCAGTACTTC

clone size: many
D gene: -
V gene: TRBV18
J gene: TRBJ2-5
CDR3 protein: CASSPPVEETQYF
CDR3 DNA: TGTGCCAGCTCACCACCGGTGGAAGAGACCCAGTACTTC

clone size: -
D gene: TRBD1
V gene: TRBV20-1
J gene: TRBJ1-1
CDR3 protein: CSAKGQGATEAFF
CDR3 DNA: TGCAGTGCAAAGGGACAGGGAGCCACTGAAGCTTTCTTT

clone size: few
D gene: -
V gene: TRBV30
J gene: TRBJ2-3
CDR3 protein: CAWSVPIRQDPSTDTQYF
CDR3 DNA: TGTGCCTGGAGTGTACCCATACGACAGGACCCGAGTACAGATACGCAGTATTTT

clone size: -
D gene: -
V gene: TRBV7-9
J gene: TRBJ2-1
CDR3 protein: CASSPRLGGEQFF
CDR3 DNA: TGTGCCAGCAGCCCCCGGCTTGGAGGTGAGCAGTTCTTC

clone size: many
D gene: -
V gene: TRBV18
J gene: TRBJ2-7
CDR3 protein: CASSPREDGEQYF
CDR3 DNA: TGTGCCAGCTCACCAAGGGAAGACGGCGAGCAGTACTTC

clone size: few
D gene: TRBD1
V gene: TRBV19
J gene: TRBJ2-1
CDR3 protein: CATRTGGYSNEQFF
CDR3 DNA: TGTGCCACTAGAACAGGGGGCTATTCGAATGAGCAGTTCTTC

clone size: many
D gene: -
V gene: TRBV6-1
J gene: TRBJ2-7
CDR3 protein: CASSYPGGEQYF
CDR3 DNA: TGTGCCAGCAGTTACCCCGGGGGCGAGCAGTACTTC

clone size: -
D gene: -
V gene: TRBV29-1
J gene: TRBJ2-7
CDR3 protein: CSVSGEATYEQYF
CDR3 DNA: TGCAGCGTCTCCGGGGAGGCCACCTACGAGCAGTACTTC

clone size: many
D gene: TRBD2
V gene: TRBV5-1
J gene: TRBJ2-7
CDR3 protein: CASSLIAGYYEQYF
CDR3 DNA: TGCGCCAGCAGCTTGATAGCGGGTTACTACGAGCAGTACTTC

clone size: many
D gene: -
V gene: TRBV20-1
J gene: TRBJ2-5
CDR3 protein: CSARGRTLQETQYF
CDR3 DNA: TGCAGTGCTAGAGGAAGGACCCTCCAAGAGACCCAGTACTTC

clone size: many
D gene: -
V gene: TRBV7-3
J gene: TRBJ1-1
CDR3 protein: CASSEQGPGNTEAFF
CDR3 DNA: TGTGCCAGCAGCGAACAGGGTCCGGGAAACACTGAAGCTTTCTTT

clone size: many
D gene: -
V gene: TRBV6-5
J gene: TRBJ2-7
CDR3 protein: CASSYSPYEQYF
CDR3 DNA: TGTGCCAGCAGTTACTCGCCTTACGAGCAGTACTTC

clone size: few
D gene: -
V gene: TRBV7-2
J gene: TRBJ2-6
CDR3 protein: CASSLGRTSGANVLTF
CDR3 DNA: TGTGCCAGCAGCTTAGGCCGGACCTCTGGGGCCAACGTCCTGACTTTC

clone size: few
D gene: -
V gene: TRBV7-2
J gene: TRBJ2-3
CDR3 protein: CASSLAPADTQYF
CDR3 DNA: TGTGCCAGCAGCTTAGCACCGGCAGATACGCAGTATTTT

clone size: -
D gene: TRBD2
V gene: TRBV7-2
J gene: TRBJ2-2
CDR3 protein: CASSSGLAWNTGELLF
CDR3 DNA: TGTGCCAGCAGCTCAGGACTAGCGTGGAACACCGGGGAGCTGCTTTTT

clone size: -
D gene: TRBD2
V gene: TRBV20-1
J gene: TRBJ2-3
CDR3 protein: CSARDSGRSTDTQYF
CDR3 DNA: TGCAGTGCTAGAGATAGCGGGAGAAGCACAGATACGCAGTATTTT

clone size: many
D gene: TRBD2
V gene: TRBV11-2
J gene: TRBJ2-1
CDR3 protein: CASSLGPSGLYNEQFF
CDR3 DNA: TGTGCCAGCAGCTTAGGTCCTAGCGGGCTCTACAATGAGCAGTTCTTC

clone size: -
D gene: -
V gene: TRBV6-1
J gene: TRBJ1-2
CDR3 protein: CASSDFIAGSNYGYTF
CDR3 DNA: TGTGCCAGCAGTGATTTTATCGCGGGTTCTAACTATGGCTACACCTTC

clone size: many
D gene: -
V gene: TRBV28
J gene: TRBJ2-7
CDR3 protein: CASSPVGQGYEQYF
CDR3 DNA: TGTGCCAGCAGCCCGGTCGGGCAGGGCTACGAGCAGTACTTC

clone size: -
D gene: -
V gene: TRBV12-3/TRBV12-4
J gene: TRBJ2-4
CDR3 protein: CASSLAQGGLAKNIQYF
CDR3 DNA: TGTGCCAGCAGTTTAGCGCAGGGGGGGCTAGCCAAAAACATTCAGTACTTC

clone size: many
D gene: -
V gene: TRBV12-3/TRBV12-4
J gene: TRBJ1-5
CDR3 protein: CASSLGRGGGQPQHF
CDR3 DNA: TGTGCCAGCAGTCTGGGCCGAGGTGGTGGTCAGCCCCAGCATTTT

clone size: many
D gene: -
V gene: TRBV13
J gene: TRBJ2-4
CDR3 protein: CASSAQGGDIQYF
CDR3 DNA: TGTGCCAGCAGCGCGCAGGGGGGGGACATTCAGTACTTC

clone size: -
D gene: -
V gene: TRBV10-2
J gene: TRBJ2-5
CDR3 protein: CASSETTHSLSKETQYF
CDR3 DNA: TGCGCCAGCAGTGAGACGACCCACAGCCTCAGCAAGGAGACCCAGTACTTC

clone size: -
D gene: -
V gene: TRBV29-1
J gene: TRBJ2-6
CDR3 protein: CSVLDKAPTSGANVLTF
CDR3 DNA: TGCAGCGTCCTAGACAAGGCCCCAACCTCTGGGGCCAACGTCCTGACTTTC

clone size: -
D gene: TRBD1
V gene: TRBV5-6
J gene: TRBJ1-1
CDR3 protein: CASSKDRGTEAFF
CDR3 DNA: TGTGCCAGCAGCAAGGACAGGGGGACTGAAGCTTTCTTT

clone size: once
D gene: TRBD2
V gene: TRBV20-1
J gene: TRBJ2-7
CDR3 protein: CSAYAGATYEQYF
CDR3 DNA: TGCAGTGCCTATGCGGGAGCCACCTACGAGCAGTACTTC

clone size: few
D gene: -
V gene: TRBV28
J gene: TRBJ2-7
CDR3 protein: CASSFEGSGHYEQYF
CDR3 DNA: TGTGCCAGCAGTTTTGAGGGGTCTGGCCACTACGAGCAGTACTTC

clone size: few
D gene: -
V gene: TRBV6-1
J gene: TRBJ2-3
CDR3 protein: CASTNAGTQYF
CDR3 DNA: TGTGCCAGCACCAACGCGGGTACGCAGTATTTT

clone size: many
D gene: -
V gene: TRBV9
J gene: TRBJ1-4
CDR3 protein: CASSVRPQTFNEKLFF
CDR3 DNA: TGTGCCAGCAGCGTCCGCCCCCAGACCTTCAATGAAAAACTGTTTTTT

clone size: -
D gene: TRBD1
V gene: TRBV12-3/TRBV12-4
J gene: TRBJ2-2
CDR3 protein: CASSLDQGATGELFF
CDR3 DNA: TGTGCCAGCAGTTTAGACCAGGGGGCCACCGGGGAGCTGTTTTTT

clone size: many
D gene: -
V gene: TRBV18
J gene: TRBJ2-3
CDR3 protein: CASSPPGTHTDTQYF
CDR3 DNA: TGTGCCAGCTCACCCCCGGGGACTCACACAGATACGCAGTATTTT

clone size: few
D gene: TRBD2
V gene: TRBV20-1
J gene: TRBJ2-5
CDR3 protein: CSARSGRGQETQYF
CDR3 DNA: TGCAGTGCTAGAAGCGGGAGGGGGCAAGAGACCCAGTACTTC

clone size: -
D gene: TRBD1
V gene: TRBV4-3
J gene: TRBJ1-4
CDR3 protein: CASSPQGQGLEKLFF
CDR3 DNA: TGCGCCAGCAGCCCCCAGGGACAGGGGCTCGAAAAACTGTTTTTT

clone size: few
D gene: -
V gene: TRBV12-3/TRBV12-4
J gene: TRBJ2-3
CDR3 protein: CASSLRGGSDTQYF
CDR3 DNA: TGTGCCAGCAGTTTAAGGGGGGGATCTGATACGCAGTATTTT

clone size: -
D gene: -
V gene: TRBV7-6
J gene: TRBJ1-3
CDR3 protein: CASSAQGAYGNTIYF
CDR3 DNA: TGTGCCAGCAGCGCACAGGGTGCATATGGAAACACCATATATTTT

clone size: many
D gene: -
V gene: TRBV2
J gene: TRBJ2-7
CDR3 protein: CASSERDGGLGEQYF
CDR3 DNA: TGTGCCAGCAGTGAAAGAGACGGGGGATTAGGGGAGCAGTACTTC

clone size: -
D gene: -
V gene: TRBV27
J gene: TRBJ1-6
CDR3 protein: CASSFRNSPLHF
CDR3 DNA: TGTGCCAGCAGTTTTAGGAATTCACCCCTCCACTTT

clone size: once
D gene: TRBD2
V gene: TRBV9
J gene: TRBJ2-1
CDR3 protein: CASSVGVAGTSSYNEQFF
CDR3 DNA: TGTGCCAGCAGCGTAGGCGTAGCGGGGACAAGCTCCTACAATGAGCAGTTCTTC

clone size: many
D gene: -
V gene: TRBV15
J gene: TRBJ1-5
CDR3 protein: CATSRRRTDSNQPQHF
CDR3 DNA: TGTGCCACCAGCAGACGACGGACAGATAGCAATCAGCCCCAGCATTTT

clone size: -
D gene: -
V gene: TRBV12-5
J gene: TRBJ2-2
CDR3 protein: CASGLVVGPNTGELFF
CDR3 DNA: TGTGCTAGTGGTTTAGTAGTTGGTCCAAACACCGGGGAGCTGTTTTTT

clone size: many
D gene: -
V gene: TRBV27
J gene: TRBJ2-7
CDR3 protein: CASSSTGPLYEQYF
CDR3 DNA: TGTGCCAGCAGCTCGACAGGCCCTCTTTACGAGCAGTACTTC

clone size: -
D gene: -
V gene: TRBV12-5
J gene: TRBJ2-3
CDR3 protein: CASGFDRSTDTQYF
CDR3 DNA: TGTGCTAGTGGTTTTGACAGATCCACAGATACGCAGTATTTT

clone size: many
D gene: -
V gene: TRBV7-9
J gene: TRBJ2-6
CDR3 protein: CATAYVGAGANVLTF
CDR3 DNA: TGTGCCACTGCCTACGTGGGCGCTGGGGCCAACGTCCTGACTTTC

clone size: few
D gene: TRBD2
V gene: TRBV2
J gene: TRBJ2-1
CDR3 protein: CASRGKLAGARNEQFF
CDR3 DNA: TGTGCCAGCAGGGGAAAACTAGCGGGAGCTAGGAATGAGCAGTTCTTC

clone size: many
D gene: -
V gene: TRBV20-1
J gene: TRBJ1-5
CDR3 protein: CSAREDRNQPQHF
CDR3 DNA: TGCAGTGCTAGAGAGGACAGAAATCAGCCCCAGCATTTT

clone size: -
D gene: -
V gene: TRBV6-1
J gene: TRBJ1-1
CDR3 protein: CASMRGGGAEAFF
CDR3 DNA: TGTGCCAGCATGAGGGGAGGAGGCGCTGAAGCTTTCTTT

clone size: -
D gene: -
V gene: TRBV29-1
J gene: TRBJ1-1
CDR3 protein: CSVPPRTANTEAFF
CDR3 DNA: TGCAGCGTCCCCCCCAGGACAGCTAACACTGAAGCTTTCTTT

clone size: few
D gene: -
V gene: TRBV19
J gene: TRBJ2-5
CDR3 protein: CASSIIPAGQETQYF
CDR3 DNA: TGTGCCAGTAGTATAATTCCGGCAGGACAAGAGACCCAGTACTTC

clone size: few
D gene: TRBD2
V gene: TRBV7-7
J gene: TRBJ2-2
CDR3 protein: CASSLISGDTGELFF
CDR3 DNA: TGTGCCAGCAGCTTAATTAGCGGGGACACCGGGGAGCTGTTTTTT